The T cell receptor beta chain described here comes from a study of T cells in Graves' hyperthyroidism and ophthalmopathy (dated by TCRdb to the late 2010s). Looking at the study overall: Peripheral blood samples were taken at the time of initial diagnosis, prior to any treatment. A discovery cohort of about a hundred patients, roughly 43 with Graves' ophthalmopathy and 57 with stable Graves' hyperthyroidism, was used to find distinguishing TCR V-J signatures. Prospective prediction of ophthalmopathy was tested in an independent validation cohort consisting of roughly 20 hyperthyroidism patients and more than 15 patients who later progressed to ophthalmopathy. For training and testing, the 80 to 100 patients in the discovery cohort were randomly divided in a 7:3 ratio. The paper reports TCR Vbeta CDR3 sequencing of fewer than 150 peripheral blood samples: approximately 43 ophthalmopathy, around 80 hyperthyroidism and around 17 progressor patients. After sampling, hyperthyroidism patients received methimazole starting at 30 mg daily, and ophthalmopathy patients received high-dose intravenous methylprednisolone. Thyroid tissue and blood T-cell repertoires from six Graves' hyperthyroidism patients were also compared in the study. The full study reports these points: During validation, the model predicted progression to ophthalmopathy a median of approximately 6 months ahead of onset, with almost 71% sensitivity and 72% to 80% specificity. Blood samples also contained most of the expanded thyroid clonotypes (frequency above 0.001), which suggests that blood repertoires may reflect thyroid immune responses. Ophthalmopathy was separated from stable hyperthyroidism by a 13 V-J signature model, with 85% to 90% sensitivity and about 84% specificity obtained in cross-validation and 80%/75% obtained in testing. No statistical method was used to set the sample size in advance, and investigators knew the group allocation.

In the ophthalmopathy patients, disease was moderately to severely active, with a Clinical Activity Score of 3 or more, a NOSPECS grade of 4 or more, and a duration of less than 3 months. The study excluded patients with uncontrolled infections, other autoimmune diseases, pregnancy or lactation. Diagnoses were based on clinical symptoms, serum thyroxine and TRAb, thyroid ultrasound and orbital computed tomography. PBMCs were separated from approximately 9.9 ml of fresh peripheral blood using Ficoll-Paque density gradient centrifugation. Total RNA was extracted with Trizol reagent, and quality was checked on an Agilent 2100 Bioanalyzer. CDR1 and CDR2 are read off the germline V gene as ENHRY and SYGVKD. V drops 6 bases and J drops 0 bases, leaving 11 bases in between. Spanning cysteine to phenylalanine, the CDR3 consists of 14 amino acids. Here the CDR3 DNA is all that survives: 42 bases in frame from base 1.

This clonotype was counted ten times or more. Its specific antigen is unknown. No base quality values were provided; no much bigger clone lies one nucleotide off. TCR beta CDR3 regions were amplified from RNA transcripts. The TCR CDR3 was subjected to a first round of RT-PCR using the HTBI primer set and the Qiagen OneStep RT-PCR kit. Libraries were constructed in a second round of multiplex PCR, after which size selection and purification were carried out. Libraries were sequenced paired-end with 100 bp reads on an Illumina HiSeq2000. On the authors' methods: SOAPnuke was used to process the raw data, removing reads that contained adapters or uncalled bases, had a mean Phred below 15, or lacked an exact match to the constant primer or identifier. High-quality paired reads were merged using COPE v1.2.5, and each unique nucleotide sequence was defined as a clonotype. Clonotypes were aligned to IMGT TRBV, TRBD and TRBJ reference segments using MiTCR v1.1. The analysis included only V-J combinations with a frequency above 0.0001, which together covered around 99% of the repertoires. The TCS score was defined as F50 (clonal expansion) divided by E x V (chaos), with BLOSUM62-based TCRdist calculated between CDR3 peptides within each V-J. Welch's t-statistics and random forest reduced roughly 500 V-J features to 10 to 15, which were used in a naive Bayes classifier (R e1071). The raw public reads went through TCRdb reprocessing: fastp at Q25, MiXCR clone calling, in-frame beta chains kept. Every distinct CDR3 protein forms one entry, paired with its most common genes and DNA. TCRdb, not the original authors, processed these V and J calls. The sample table holds about 500,000 distinct CDR3 sequences, of which about 16% were seen once. The top ten clones comprise 25% to 35% of the sample.

Recombination connected TRBV10-3 to TRBJ1-1; the D gene remains uncertain. Sequencing was carried out using blood. This sequence was found in a woman in her thirties with Graves' ophthalmopathy. The CDR3 reads CAISPADMNTEAFF. The DNA is as follows: TGTGCCATCAGCCCGGCCGACATGAACACTGAAGCTTTCTTT.